Listed below are T cell receptor beta chains from one sample, sequenced in a study of T cells in Graves' hyperthyroidism and ophthalmopathy. TCRdb recomputed calls from the multiplex PCR reads with MiXCR, one row per CDR3 protein. The data contain approximately 400,000 distinct CDR3 sequences, roughly 14% of them singletons. The sequencing sample was made of blood. The receptors here all came from a woman in her twenties or thirties with Graves' ophthalmopathy. Each CDR3 is given without its conserved first and last residue. Clone size is shown for a subset of rows, as once, few, many or a class of expanded clone.

TRBV2	12	many	ASSERSGNLEAF
TRBV6-1	9	few	ASALLSEQF
TRBV12-3/TRBV12-4	10	many	ASSLVVHEQY
TRBV20-1	13	many	SASPGTGRYTEAF
TRBV5-4	11	-	ASTPTPQETQY
TRBV19	13	-	ASRLTGNSGNTIY
TRBV12-3/TRBV12-4	10	many	ASSANTDTQY
TRBV2	10	many	ASSRQPDTQY
TRBV20-1	11	many	SAMGGNQETQY
TRBV20-1	14	few	SASSPIPGAEETQY
TRBV11-3	13	many	ASSLAGGGYNEQF
TRBV12-3/TRBV12-4	11	many	ASSSDGTDTQY
TRBV20-1	15	-	SARDLRTATASYEQY
TRBV9	14	many	ASNSYGAENTGELF
TRBV2	10	many	ASSGEGQPQH
TRBV6-2/TRBV6-3	12	-	ASSALGNTGELF
TRBV2	12	many	ASSPDPGNQPQH
TRBV20-1	10	once	SARQGVDGYT
TRBV6-1	16	many	ASSLGTQKDMVKQPQH
TRBV24-1	13	-	ATSDVRVSNNEQF
TRBV7-7	13	-	ASSLSVSPGETQY
TRBV7-2	16	many	ASSLDLPGTSFNNEQF